This T cell receptor beta chain was captured in a study of T cell changes during pregnancy in multiple sclerosis. The data were produced by immunoSEQ multiplex PCR, yet TCRdb's version contains in-frame clones alone and is incomplete. The profile shows 60,000 or so clones, roughly 88% of them singletons. CDR1 MGHRA and CDR2 YSYEKL come from the germline V gene. The germline V and J ends were trimmed by 1 base and 4 bases, with 8 bases remaining between them. The length of the CDR3 is 15 residues. The chain is built from TRBV4-1 and TRBJ1-6; no firm D call. This specimen was peripheral blood, taken in the second trimester of pregnancy. This receptor was identified in a female donor in good health, enrolled as a control in a pregnancy study. This CDR3 reads CASSQGPGYNSPLHF. The CDR3 DNA sequence: TGCGCCAGCAGCCAAGGCCCGGGTTATAATTCACCCCTCCACTTT.